These 8 T cell receptor beta chains came from one sample sequenced in a study of blood T cell repertoires in COVID-19. The table came from immunoSEQ multiplex PCR; TCRdb's copy has only in-frame clones and leaves some out. The sample lists a few hundred thousand clones, around 87% occurring once. The sequencing input was peripheral blood. The receptors stem from an older woman with COVID-19, enrolled during active disease.

The rearrangement joins TRBV4-1 to TRBJ1-2; D is perhaps TRBD1 (5 bases). CDR3 size: 13 residues. With 1 base removed from V and 8 bases from J, the gap between germline ends came to 11 bases. Germline CDR1 reads MGHRA; CDR2 reads YSYEKL. The CDR3 nucleotides are TGCGCCAGCAGCCAAGGCCGACAGTACGGCTACACCTTC. The encoded protein is CASSQGRQYGYTF.

The rearrangement uses TRBV9 and TRBJ2-3; no firm D call. V was cut by 0 bases and J by 2 bases, with 4 bases left in between. The CDR3 contains 13 residues. The germline V gene encodes CDR1 SGDLS and CDR2 YYNGEE. CDR3 residues: CASSVDNTDTQYF. The DNA of the CDR3 is TGTGCCAGCAGCGTAGACAACACAGATACGCAGTATTTT. Using reference TRBV9 and TRBJ2-3 for the parts outside the CDR3, the full variable domain is DSGVTQTPKHLITATGQRVTLRCSPRSGDLSVYWYQQSLDQGLQFLIQYYNGEERAKGNILERFSAQQFPDLHSELNLSSLELGDSALYFCASSVDNTDTQYFGPGTRLTVL.

This rearrangement joins TRBV6-2 or TRBV6-3 to TRBJ2-1, with 7 bases lining up with TRBD1. From germline, CDR1 is MNHEY and CDR2 SVGEGT. Unmatched junction bases numbered 9, after V lost 3 bases and J lost 4 bases. The CDR3 extends over 16 amino acids. CDR3 protein: CASSYYREGAYNEQFF. The DNA for the CDR3 is TGTGCCAGCAGTTATTATCGAGAGGGGGCTTACAATGAGCAGTTCTTC.

This chain connects TRBV19 to TRBJ2-5; D is ambiguous. This CDR3 spans 15 amino acids. Germline V gene lookup returns CDR1 LNHDA and CDR2 SQIVND (reference sequence). Trimming removed 2 bases at V and 5 bases at J, with 15 bases between. The DNA for the CDR3 is TGTGCCAGTAGTATATCAGCCCTAGAGTTGGAGACCCAGTACTTC. It is translated as CASSISALELETQYF.

The genes are TRBV11-1 and TRBJ1-1, with D possibly being TRBD1 (6 bases). This CDR3 is 14 amino acids long. Trimming pared 5 bases from V and 0 bases from J, leaving 10 bases between. The germline CDR1 and CDR2 sequences are SGHAT and FQDESV (reference sequence). CDR3: CASSLQGLNTEAFF. Here the CDR3 DNA reads TGTGCCAGCAGCCTACAGGGCCTGAACACTGAAGCTTTCTTT. Full variable domain (rest looked up from reference TRBV11-1 and TRBJ1-1): EAEVAQSPRYKITEKSQAVAFWCDPISGHATLYWYRQILGQGPELLVQFQDESVVDDSQLPKDRFSAERLKGVDSTLKIQPAELGDSAMYLCASSLQGLNTEAFFGQGTRLTVV.

V gene TRBV7-2 combines with J gene TRBJ1-3; 9 positions agree with TRBD1. The germline V gene encodes CDR1 SGHTA and CDR2 FQGNSA. CDR3 size: 16 residues. With V trimmed by 3 bases and J by 0 bases, 3 bases remained unmatched. CDR3 in amino acids: CASSLTGGNSGNTIYF. As DNA, the CDR3 is TGTGCCAGCAGCTTGACAGGGGGGAACTCTGGAAACACCATATATTTT.

The V call is TRBV7-2, the J call TRBJ2-7, with 8 bases lining up with TRBD1. CDR3 length equals 15 residues. V was clipped by 7 bases and J by 2 bases; unmatched bases: 10. Germline V lookup: CDR1 SGHTA, CDR2 FQGNSA. DNA for the CDR3: TGTGCCAGCACCTTGACCGGGACAGGAGCCTACGAGCAGTACTTC. Translation: CASTLTGTGAYEQYF.

J is TRBJ2-1 and V is TRBV4-3, with D tentatively TRBD2 (6 bases). Germline V CDR1 and CDR2: LGHNA, YSLEER. This CDR3 spans 14 amino acids. Deletions cut 4 bases from V and 9 bases from J, with 16 bases between. The CDR3: CASSPGGARGEQFF. The CDR3 nucleotides read TGCGCCAGCAGCCCCGGGGGAGCCCGCGGTGAGCAGTTCTTC.